The 22 T cell receptor beta chains in this list originate from one sample, sequenced in a study of blood T cell repertoires in COVID-19. Using immunoSEQ multiplex PCR, the repertoire was profiled, and TCRdb retains in-frame clones only, with some absent. In the table there are a few hundred thousand clones, more than 65% of which are singletons. Sequenced input: peripheral blood. These receptors originate from a person aged 70 to 85 with COVID-19, enrolled during active disease.

Concerning this clone itself: This specimen includes other DNA sequences encoding the same CDR3. The chain links TRBV11-3 to TRBJ2-7; D uncertain. The CDR3 is 14 amino acids. From germline, CDR1 is SGHNT and CDR2 YENEEA. The ends were cut back, 5 bases at V and 5 bases at J, with 16 bases in the middle. The CDR3 region has the DNA TGTGCCAGCAGCCCCACCCCCGGTTTAAACGAGCAGTACTTC. Translating gives CASSPTPGLNEQYF. The entire variable domain, with the rest obtained from reference TRBV11-3 and TRBJ2-7, is as follows: EAGVVQSPRYKIIEKKQPVAFWCNPISGHNTLYWYLQNLGQGPELLIRYENEEAVDDSQLPKDRFSAERLKGVDSTLKIQPAELGDSAVYLCASSPTPGLNEQYFGPGTRLTVT.

CDR3 protein: CASSSSDRVISYEQYF. As DNA, the CDR3 is TGTGCCAGCAGCTCAAGCGACAGGGTTATCTCCTACGAGCAGTACTTC. The rearrangement links TRBV9 to TRBJ2-7, with 7 positions matching TRBD1. The CDR3 covers 16 residues. In germline, CDR1 is SGDLS, CDR2 YYNGEE. With V trimmed by 4 bases and J by 0 bases, 10 bases remained unmatched. Based on the CDR3 plus reference TRBV9 and TRBJ2-7, the full variable domain is DSGVTQTPKHLITATGQRVTLRCSPRSGDLSVYWYQQSLDQGLQFLIQYYNGEERAKGNILERFSAQQFPDLHSELNLSSLELGDSALYFCASSSSDRVISYEQYFGPGTRLTVT.

The sample holds one count of this clone. The V gene is TRBV15, the J gene TRBJ2-6, with 11 bases lining up with TRBD1. This CDR3 comprises 16 residues. Trimming removed 3 bases from V and 3 bases from J; junction bases left unmatched: 1. In germline, CDR1 is LNHNV, CDR2 YYDKDF (reference sequence). CDR3 in amino acids: CATSRDRGLGANVLTF. The DNA of the CDR3 is TGTGCCACCAGCAGGGACAGGGGGCTTGGGGCCAACGTCCTGACTTTC. The full variable domain, with the rest looked up from reference TRBV15 and TRBJ2-6, is DAMVIQNPRYQVTQFGKPVTLSCSQTLNHNVMYWYQQKSSQAPKLLFHYYDKDFNNEADTPDNFQSRRPNTSFCFLDIRSPGLGDTAMYLCATSRDRGLGANVLTFGAGSRLTVL.

The gene calls are TRBV3-1 (or the pseudogene TRBV3-2) and TRBJ2-3; D gene unclear. The germline V and J ends were trimmed by 1 base and 8 bases, with 16 bases remaining between them. Per the germline V gene, CDR1 is LGHDT and CDR2 is YNNKEL (reference sequence). This CDR3 is 15 amino acids long. The DNA for the CDR3 is TGTGCCAGCAGCCAAGGGTCCGAGTACCTCTCTACGCAGTATTTT. This encodes CASSQGSEYLSTQYF.

This chain's CDR3 is CASSYITPGTANSPLHF. For the CDR3, the DNA is TGTGCCAGCAGCTATATAACCCCCGGGACAGCAAATTCACCCCTCCACTTT. The rearrangement uses TRBV5-6 and TRBJ1-6; 7 bases fit TRBD1. CDR1 and CDR2 from the germline V gene are SGHDT and YYEEEE. The CDR3 covers 17 residues. J gave up 7 bases and V 3 bases, and 13 bases lay outside the gene matches.

This chain links TRBV5-1 with TRBJ1-1; D gene ambiguous. Trimming shortened V by 5 bases and J by 2 bases, and 10 bases separated the two germline ends. This CDR3 has 13 amino acids. Germline V lookup: CDR1 SGHRS, CDR2 YFSETQ. The CDR3 DNA reads as TGCGCCAGCAGTTCGGGATTCAACACTGAAGCTTTCTTT. It codes for CASSSGFNTEAFF.

This chain links TRBV5-1 with TRBJ2-4; 8 bases agree with TRBD1. CDR1 and CDR2 (germline): SGHRS, YFSETQ. The V and J ends lost 6 bases and 0 bases, in that order; junction bases with no gene match: 11. The CDR3 totals 17 residues. CDR3 loop: CASNPGGGSLAKNIQYF. As DNA, the CDR3 is TGCGCCAGCAATCCAGGGGGCGGATCACTAGCCAAAAACATTCAGTACTTC.

The CDR3 sequence is CAWSSGTRSNEQFF. CDR3 in DNA: TGTGCCTGGAGTTCTGGGACTAGAAGCAATGAGCAGTTCTTC. V is TRBV30 and J is TRBJ2-1, with 8 nucleotides matching TRBD2. The CDR3 consists of 14 residues. Germline trimming cut 2 bases from V and 6 bases from J; bases unmatched to any gene: 6. Germline V gene sequence: CDR1 GTSNPN, CDR2 SVGIG (reference sequence).

V usage is TRBV7-2 and J usage is TRBJ2-5; 9 bases map to TRBD1. Trimming took 0 bases from V and 5 from J; bases not matched to a gene: 7. This CDR3 comprises 16 residues. Germline lookup yields CDR1 SGHTA and CDR2 FQGNSA. The chain's CDR3 is CASSLARTGAWETQYF. For the CDR3, the DNA is TGTGCCAGCAGCTTAGCAAGGACAGGGGCTTGGGAGACCCAGTACTTC.

The V call is TRBV28, the J call TRBJ1-5; 7 bases map to TRBD1. Losses at the gene ends were 7 bases for V and 5 bases for J; bases not matched to a gene: 8. CDR1 is MDHEN and CDR2 is SYDVKM in the germline V gene. The CDR3 covers 14 residues. CDR3: CASKGRQGYQPQHF. The CDR3 DNA sequence: TGTGCCAGCAAGGGTCGACAGGGTTATCAGCCCCAGCATTTT. The complete variable domain, with remaining parts taken from reference TRBV28 and TRBJ1-5, reads DVKVTQSSRYLVKRTGEKVFLECVQDMDHENMFWYRQDPGLGLRLIYFSYDVKMKEKGDIPEGYSVSREKKERFSLILESASTNQTSMYLCASKGRQGYQPQHFGDGTRLSIL.

The rearrangement joins TRBV7-2 to TRBJ1-2; no firm D call. The CDR3 is 16 residues long. Germline-derived CDR1 and CDR2 are SGHTA and FQGNSA. The germline V and J ends were trimmed by 0 bases and 4 bases, with 15 bases remaining between them. The CDR3 coding sequence is TGTGCCAGCAGCTTAGCTCGGGCGGGAAGAGTCTATGGCTACACCTTC. Protein product: CASSLARAGRVYGYTF.

In its sample, this clone was seen once. The chain couples TRBV11-2 to TRBJ2-2; D might be TRBD1 (5 bases). Trimming took off 1 base at V and 7 bases at J, with 13 bases between the two ends. Germline assignment: CDR1 SGHAT and CDR2 FQNNGV. CDR3 length: 15 amino acids. The CDR3 protein is CASSLVPGMVGELFF. The CDR3, as DNA: TGTGCCAGCAGCTTAGTTCCAGGGATGGTCGGGGAGCTGTTTTTT. The whole variable domain, filled in from reference TRBV11-2 and TRBJ2-2, reads EAGVAQSPRYKIIEKRQSVAFWCNPISGHATLYWYQQILGQGPKLLIQFQNNGVVDDSQLPKDRFSAERLKGVDSTLKIQPAKLEDSAVYLCASSLVPGMVGELFFGEGSRLTVL.

The chain recombines TRBV10-1 with TRBJ1-5, with 9 bases lining up with TRBD1. CDR1 and CDR2 from the germline V gene are WNHNN and SYGVQD (reference sequence). J was trimmed by 0 bases and V by 0 bases; bases with no gene match: 12. CDR3 length equals 20 residues. The CDR3 nucleotides read TGCGCCAGCAGTGAGTCCGGGGGATACAGGGGGCTCGATAGCAATCAGCCCCAGCATTTT. Its translation: CASSESGGYRGLDSNQPQHF.

V and J are TRBV28 and TRBJ2-7; 9 nucleotides agree with TRBD2. CDR1 and CDR2 from the germline V gene are MDHEN and SYDVKM. Trimming at V came to 3 bases and at J to 0 bases, leaving 9 bases not matched to a gene. The CDR3 extends over 17 amino acids. The CDR3 region has the DNA TGTGCCAGCAGTTTTGGTGGTAGCGGGAGCTACTCCTACGAGCAGTACTTC. Its protein is CASSFGGSGSYSYEQYF.

The chain carries TRBV6-5 and TRBJ2-7; 9 bases are shared with TRBD1. V lost 6 bases to trimming and J lost 2 bases; unmatched junction nucleotides: 8. The CDR3 contains 15 residues. Germline assignment: CDR1 MNHEY and CDR2 SVGAGI. As DNA, the CDR3 is TGTGCCAGCAGGTCAACAGGGGGCGTGACCTACGAGCAGTACTTC. Translated: CASRSTGGVTYEQYF.

The rearrangement links TRBV4-1 to TRBJ2-1, with D uncertain. Trimming pared 5 bases from V and 4 bases from J, leaving 9 bases between. The CDR3 consists of 13 residues. From germline, CDR1 is MGHRA and CDR2 YSYEKL. In DNA form, the CDR3 reads TGCGCCAGCAGCGTCACGGAGTACAATGAGCAGTTCTTC. This encodes CASSVTEYNEQFF.

The rearrangement uses TRBV6-2 or TRBV6-3 and TRBJ2-5; D perhaps matches TRBD2 (7 bases). The V end lost 6 bases, the J end lost 9 bases, and 23 bases lay between the germline ends. The CDR3 runs 15 residues. From germline, CDR1 is MNHEY and CDR2 SVGEGT. CDR3 in amino acids: CASSKEFQGGAAQYF. The DNA for the CDR3 is TGTGCCAGCAGCAAAGAATTCCAAGGGGGGGCAGCCCAGTACTTC.

V usage is TRBV18 and J usage is TRBJ1-2, with TRBD1 as a possible D gene (5 bases). Germline V gene lookup returns CDR1 KGHSH and CDR2 LQKENI. Deletions cut 3 bases from V and 4 bases from J, with 15 bases between. The CDR3 runs 15 residues. CDR3 DNA sequence: TGTGCCAGCTCACCGGTCGGGGGAAATACCTATGGCTACACCTTC. Its protein product is CASSPVGGNTYGYTF.

This chain joins TRBV9 and TRBJ2-3; D is ambiguous. Trimming left V 1 base short and J 4 bases short, with 10 bases between. The CDR3 totals 14 residues. Germline values: CDR1 SGDLS, CDR2 YYNGEE. CDR3: CASSVTGSADTQYF. In DNA, the CDR3 is TGTGCCAGCAGCGTAACGGGTTCAGCAGATACGCAGTATTTT.

The rearrangement links TRBV28 to TRBJ2-7; 7 bases are shared with TRBD2. Losses at the gene ends were 8 bases for V and 5 bases for J; bases not matched to a gene: 18. The germline V gene has CDR1 MDHEN and CDR2 SYDVKM. This CDR3 contains 16 residues. CDR3 nucleotide sequence: TGTGCCAGCTATGTTGGGGGAGGGCCGGAGTTGAACGAGCAGTACTTC. Protein: CASYVGGGPELNEQYF.

V usage is TRBV7-9 and J usage is TRBJ2-1, with 9 bases lining up with TRBD1. CDR3 length: 15 amino acids. V trimming: 6 bases; J trimming: 5 bases; junction bases outside the gene matches: 8. Germline assignment: CDR1 SEHNR and CDR2 FQNEAQ (reference sequence). CDR3 in amino acids: CASSPGDRANNEQFF. CDR3 nucleotides: TGTGCCAGCAGTCCTGGGGACAGGGCTAACAATGAGCAGTTCTTC.

The chain has TRBV15 and TRBJ2-3; D is unclear. V lost 0 bases and J 4 bases, leaving 17 bases between the germline ends. CDR3 length: 17 residues. Germline-derived CDR1 and CDR2 are LNHNV and YYDKDF (reference sequence). The CDR3 region has the DNA TGTGCCACCAGCAGAGATTTGATTGGCGGCAGCGCAGATACGCAGTATTTT. Protein: CATSRDLIGGSADTQYF.